What follows are 3 T cell receptor beta chains derived from one specimen sequenced in a study of blood T cell repertoires in COVID-19. Here immunoSEQ multiplex PCR was the method, and the copy in TCRdb shows in-frame clones only, minus some. The sample consists of 180,000 or so clones, 80% to 85% of them appearing once. Specimen: peripheral blood. These receptors were taken from a woman aged 40-49 years with COVID-19, enrolled during active disease.

The chain employs TRBV9 and TRBJ2-1; D may be TRBD1 (6 bases). CDR1 and CDR2 from the germline V gene are SGDLS and YYNGEE. The CDR3 contains 15 residues. V shed 6 bases and J shed 1 base, with 14 bases lying between them. CDR3 sequence: CASTASGASYNEQFF. CDR3 coding DNA: TGTGCCAGCACGGCGTCAGGGGCGTCCTACAATGAGCAGTTCTTC.

This rearrangement joins TRBV6-5 to TRBJ1-2, with D maybe TRBD1 (5 bases). The germline V gene encodes CDR1 MNHEY and CDR2 SVGAGI. Trimming pared 7 bases from V and 7 bases from J, leaving 16 bases between. This CDR3 has 13 residues. DNA for the CDR3: TGTGCCAGCACCTCGTTCCAGGGCGGTGGCTACACCTTC. This sequence encodes CASTSFQGGGYTF.

A few counts support this clone. This same CDR3 is encoded by further DNA sequences in the sample. This chain joins TRBV12-3 or TRBV12-4 and TRBJ1-2; D is unclear. This CDR3 contains 13 residues. V was pared by 3 bases and J by 2 bases, with 7 bases between. CDR3 in amino acids: CASSFTGNYGYTF. DNA for the CDR3: TGTGCCAGCAGTTTTACGGGAAACTATGGCTACACCTTC.